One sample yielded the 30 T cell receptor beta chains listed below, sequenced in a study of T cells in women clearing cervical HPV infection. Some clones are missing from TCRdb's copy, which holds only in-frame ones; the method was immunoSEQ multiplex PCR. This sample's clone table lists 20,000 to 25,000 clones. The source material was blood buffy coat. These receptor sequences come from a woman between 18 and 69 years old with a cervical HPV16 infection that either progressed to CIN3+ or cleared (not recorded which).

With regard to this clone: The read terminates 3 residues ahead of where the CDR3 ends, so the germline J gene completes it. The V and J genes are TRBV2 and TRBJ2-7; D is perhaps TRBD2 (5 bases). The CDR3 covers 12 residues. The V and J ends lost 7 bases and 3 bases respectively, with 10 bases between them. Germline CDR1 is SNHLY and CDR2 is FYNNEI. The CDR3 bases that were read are TGTGCCAGCACGCCCGGGGACTACGAG. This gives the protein CASTPGDYE. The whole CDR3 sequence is CASTPGDYEQYF.

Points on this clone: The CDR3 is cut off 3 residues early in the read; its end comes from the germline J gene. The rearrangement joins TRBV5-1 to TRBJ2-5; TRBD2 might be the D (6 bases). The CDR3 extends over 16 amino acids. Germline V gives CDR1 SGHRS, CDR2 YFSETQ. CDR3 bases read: TGCGCCAGCAGCTTGGGGGGAGTGATACAAGGGACTACC. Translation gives CASSLGGVIQGTT. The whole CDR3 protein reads CASSLGGVIQGTTQYF.

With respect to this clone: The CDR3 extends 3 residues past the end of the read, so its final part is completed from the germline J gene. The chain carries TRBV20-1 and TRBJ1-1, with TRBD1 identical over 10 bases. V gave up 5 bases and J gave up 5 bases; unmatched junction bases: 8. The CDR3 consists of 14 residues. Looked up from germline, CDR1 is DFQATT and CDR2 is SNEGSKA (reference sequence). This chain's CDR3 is CSAAPGQGHTEAFF. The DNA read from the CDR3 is TGCAGTGCTGCACCGGGACAGGGGCATACTGAA.

The CDR3 spells CSVVRTESYEQYF. The sequenced CDR3 bases are TGCAGCGTTGTTCGGACAGAAAGTTACGAG. V is TRBV29-1 and J is TRBJ2-7; perhaps TRBD1 as D (6 bases). The read ends 3 residues shy of where the CDR3 ends; the end is completed using the germline J gene. The CDR3 consists of 13 residues. From germline, CDR1 is SQVTM and CDR2 ANQGSEA. The V end lost 4 bases, the J end lost 4 bases, and 14 bases lay between the germline ends.

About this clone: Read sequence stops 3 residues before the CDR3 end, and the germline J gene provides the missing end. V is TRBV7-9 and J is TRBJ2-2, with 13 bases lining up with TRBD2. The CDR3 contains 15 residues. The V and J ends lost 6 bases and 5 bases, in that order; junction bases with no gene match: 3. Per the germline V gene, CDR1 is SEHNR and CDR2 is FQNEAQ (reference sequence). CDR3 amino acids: CASSPTSGRTGELFF. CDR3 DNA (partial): TGTGCCAGCAGTCCGACTAGCGGGAGGACCGGGGAG.

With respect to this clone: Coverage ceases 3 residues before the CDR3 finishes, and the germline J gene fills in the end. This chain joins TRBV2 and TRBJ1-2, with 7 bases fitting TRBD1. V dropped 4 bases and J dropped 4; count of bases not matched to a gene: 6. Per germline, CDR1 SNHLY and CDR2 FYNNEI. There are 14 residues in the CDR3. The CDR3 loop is CASSVGSGGYGYTF. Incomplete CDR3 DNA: TGTGCCAGCAGTGTTGGGTCAGGGGGCTATGGC.

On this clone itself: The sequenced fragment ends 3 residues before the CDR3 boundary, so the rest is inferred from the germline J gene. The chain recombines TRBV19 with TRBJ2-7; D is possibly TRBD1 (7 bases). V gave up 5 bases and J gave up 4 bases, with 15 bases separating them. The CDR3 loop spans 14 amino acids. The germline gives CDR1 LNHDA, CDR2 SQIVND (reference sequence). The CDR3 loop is CASSSNAGGYEQYF. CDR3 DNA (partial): TGTGCCAGTAGTTCTAACGCAGGGGGGTACGAG.

CDR3: CASSDRASGADTQYF. The sequenced part of the CDR3 DNA is TGTGCCAGCAGTGACCGGGCTAGCGGGGCAGATACG. The rearrangement joins TRBV6-4 to TRBJ2-3, with 9 positions matching TRBD2. The read finishes 3 residues shy of the CDR3 end, and the germline J gene is used to complete it. CDR1 MRHNA and CDR2 SNTAGT come from the germline V gene. V lost 2 bases and J lost 4; bases outside the gene matches: 4. This CDR3 is 15 amino acids long.

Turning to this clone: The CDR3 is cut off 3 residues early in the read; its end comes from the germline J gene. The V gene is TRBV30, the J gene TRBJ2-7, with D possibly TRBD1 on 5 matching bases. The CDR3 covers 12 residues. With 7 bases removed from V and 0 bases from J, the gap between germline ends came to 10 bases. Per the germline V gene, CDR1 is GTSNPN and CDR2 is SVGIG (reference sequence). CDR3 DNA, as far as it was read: TGTGCCTTGCAGGACACCTCCTACGAG. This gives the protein CALQDTSYE. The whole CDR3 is CALQDTSYEQYF.

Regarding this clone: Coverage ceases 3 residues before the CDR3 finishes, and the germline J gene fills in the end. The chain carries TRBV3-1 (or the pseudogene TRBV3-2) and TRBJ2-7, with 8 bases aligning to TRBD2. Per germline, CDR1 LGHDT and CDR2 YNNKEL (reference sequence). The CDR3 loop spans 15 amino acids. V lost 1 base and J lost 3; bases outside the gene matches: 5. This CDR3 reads CASSQGTSGHYEQYF. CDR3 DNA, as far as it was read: TGTGCCAGCAGCCAAGGCACTAGCGGACACTACGAG.

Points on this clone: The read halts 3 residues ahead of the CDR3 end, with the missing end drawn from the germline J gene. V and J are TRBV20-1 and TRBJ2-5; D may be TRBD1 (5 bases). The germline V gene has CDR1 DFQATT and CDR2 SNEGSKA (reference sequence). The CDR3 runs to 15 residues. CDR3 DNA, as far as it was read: TGCAGTGCCCTCACATTAGGGGTAGTTGGTGATACC. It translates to CSALTLGVVGDT. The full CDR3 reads CSALTLGVVGDTQYF.

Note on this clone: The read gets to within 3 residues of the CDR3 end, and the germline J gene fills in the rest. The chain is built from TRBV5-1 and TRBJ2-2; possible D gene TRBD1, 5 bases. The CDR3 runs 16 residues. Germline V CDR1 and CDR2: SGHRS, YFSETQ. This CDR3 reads CASSLATTVTDEKLFF. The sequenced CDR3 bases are TGCGCCAGCAGCTTGGCCACGACAGTAACTGATGAAAAG.

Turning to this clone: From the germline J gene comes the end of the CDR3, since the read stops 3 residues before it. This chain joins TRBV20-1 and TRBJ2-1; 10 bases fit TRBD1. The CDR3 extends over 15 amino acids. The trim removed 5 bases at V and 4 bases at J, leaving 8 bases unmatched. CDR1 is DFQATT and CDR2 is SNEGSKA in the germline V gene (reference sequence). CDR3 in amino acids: CSALDRGVFYNEQFF. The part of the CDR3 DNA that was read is TGCAGTGCTTTGGACAGGGGGGTCTTTTACAATGAG.

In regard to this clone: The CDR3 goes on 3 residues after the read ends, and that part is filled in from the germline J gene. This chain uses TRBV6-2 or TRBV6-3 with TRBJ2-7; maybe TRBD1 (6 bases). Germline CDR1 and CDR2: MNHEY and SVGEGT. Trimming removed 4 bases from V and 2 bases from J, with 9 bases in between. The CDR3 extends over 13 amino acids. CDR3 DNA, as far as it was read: TGTGCCAGCAGTTGGGGACACCCCTACGAG. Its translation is CASSWGHPYE. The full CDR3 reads CASSWGHPYEQYF.

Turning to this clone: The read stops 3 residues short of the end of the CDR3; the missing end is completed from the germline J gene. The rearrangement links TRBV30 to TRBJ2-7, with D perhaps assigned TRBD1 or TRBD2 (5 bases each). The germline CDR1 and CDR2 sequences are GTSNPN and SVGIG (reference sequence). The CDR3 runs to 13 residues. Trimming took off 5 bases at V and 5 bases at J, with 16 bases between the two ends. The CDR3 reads CAWQRGDANEQYF. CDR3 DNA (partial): TGTGCCTGGCAGAGGGGTGACGCTAACGAG.

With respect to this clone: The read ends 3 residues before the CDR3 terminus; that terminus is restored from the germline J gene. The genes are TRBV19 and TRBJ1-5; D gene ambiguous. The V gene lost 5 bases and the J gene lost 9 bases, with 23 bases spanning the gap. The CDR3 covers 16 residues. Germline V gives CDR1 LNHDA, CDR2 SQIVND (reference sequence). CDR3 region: CASSSFPDSYAGPQHF. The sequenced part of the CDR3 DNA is TGTGCCAGTAGTTCCTTTCCGGACTCTTACGCGGGGCCC.

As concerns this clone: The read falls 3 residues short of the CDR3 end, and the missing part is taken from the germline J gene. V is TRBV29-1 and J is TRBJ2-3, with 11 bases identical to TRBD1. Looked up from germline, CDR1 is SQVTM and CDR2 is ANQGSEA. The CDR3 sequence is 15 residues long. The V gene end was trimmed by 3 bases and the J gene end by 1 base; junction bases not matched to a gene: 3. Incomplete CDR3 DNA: TGCAGCGTTGACGGGACAGGGGGAGGCACAGATACG. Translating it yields CSVDGTGGGTDT. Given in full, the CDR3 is CSVDGTGGGTDTQYF.

The CDR3 sequence is CASSIPGQLTGELFF. The covered CDR3 bases are TGTGCCAGTAGTATTCCGGGACAACTCACCGGGGAG. The chain links TRBV19 to TRBJ2-2; a possible D gene is TRBD1 (6 bases). The read comes to an end 3 residues before the CDR3 does, leaving the germline J gene to fill in the end. CDR1 LNHDA and CDR2 SQIVND come from the germline V gene (reference sequence). Trimming pared 3 bases from V and 4 bases from J, leaving 12 bases between. The CDR3 spans 15 residues.

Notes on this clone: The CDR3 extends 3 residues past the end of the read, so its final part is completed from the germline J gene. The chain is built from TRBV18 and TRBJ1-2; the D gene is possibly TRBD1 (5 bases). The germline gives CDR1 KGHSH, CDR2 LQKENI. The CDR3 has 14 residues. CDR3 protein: CASSSGRDYNDYTF. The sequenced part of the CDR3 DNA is TGTGCCAGCTCTAGCGGGAGGGACTACAATGAC.

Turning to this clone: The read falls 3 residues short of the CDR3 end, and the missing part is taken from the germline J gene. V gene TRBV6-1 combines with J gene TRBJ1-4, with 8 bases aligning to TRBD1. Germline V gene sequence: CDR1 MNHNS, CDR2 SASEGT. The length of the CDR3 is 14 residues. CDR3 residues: CASSDHRGGSPLFF. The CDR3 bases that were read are TGTGCCAGCAGTGATCACAGGGGGGGTTCACCA.

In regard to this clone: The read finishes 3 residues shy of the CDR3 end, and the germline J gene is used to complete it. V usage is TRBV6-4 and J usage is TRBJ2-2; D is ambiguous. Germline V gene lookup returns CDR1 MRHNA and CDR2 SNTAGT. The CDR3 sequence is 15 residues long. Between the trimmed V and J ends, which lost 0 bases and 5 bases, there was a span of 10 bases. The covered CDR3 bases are TGTGCCAGCAGTGACTCCGAAACTCAAACCGGGGAG. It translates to CASSDSETQTGE. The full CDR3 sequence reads CASSDSETQTGELFF.

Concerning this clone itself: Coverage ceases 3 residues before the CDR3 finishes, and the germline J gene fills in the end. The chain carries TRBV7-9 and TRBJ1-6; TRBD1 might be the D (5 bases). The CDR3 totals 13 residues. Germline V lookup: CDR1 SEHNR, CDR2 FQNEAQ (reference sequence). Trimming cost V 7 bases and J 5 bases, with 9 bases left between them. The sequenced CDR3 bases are TGTGCCAGCATGGGCAGGGATAATTCACCC. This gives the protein CASMGRDNSP. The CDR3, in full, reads CASMGRDNSPLHF.

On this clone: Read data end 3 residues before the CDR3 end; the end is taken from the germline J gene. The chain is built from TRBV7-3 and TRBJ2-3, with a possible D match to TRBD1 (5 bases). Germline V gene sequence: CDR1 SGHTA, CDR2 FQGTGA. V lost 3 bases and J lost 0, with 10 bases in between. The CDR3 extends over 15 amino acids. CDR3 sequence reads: CASSLGPSSTDTQYF. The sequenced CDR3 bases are TGTGCCAGCAGCTTGGGGCCTTCTAGCACAGATACG.

The DNA read from the CDR3 is TGTGCCAGCAGCTTAGATGGCAGCGGA. Amino acid sequence: CASSLDGSG. The whole CDR3 is CASSLDGSGLFF. The rearrangement uses TRBV7-9 and TRBJ1-4; the D is unclear. The read gets to within 3 residues of the CDR3 end, and the germline J gene fills in the rest. The CDR3 has 12 amino acids. The germline CDR1 and CDR2 sequences are SEHNR and FQNEAQ (reference sequence).

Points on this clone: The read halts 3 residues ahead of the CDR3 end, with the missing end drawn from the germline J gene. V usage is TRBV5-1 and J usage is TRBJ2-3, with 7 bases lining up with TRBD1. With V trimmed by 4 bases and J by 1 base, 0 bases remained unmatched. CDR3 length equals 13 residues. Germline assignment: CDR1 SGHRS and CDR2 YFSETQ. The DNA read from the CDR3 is TGCGCCAGCAGCGGACAGGGCACAGATACG. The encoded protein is CASSGQGTDT. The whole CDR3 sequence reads CASSGQGTDTQYF.

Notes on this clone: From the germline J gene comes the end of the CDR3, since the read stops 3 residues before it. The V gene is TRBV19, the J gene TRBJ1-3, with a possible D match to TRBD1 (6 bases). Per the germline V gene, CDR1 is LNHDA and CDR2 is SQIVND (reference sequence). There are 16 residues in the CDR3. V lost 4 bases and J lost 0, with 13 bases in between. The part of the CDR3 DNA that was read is TGTGCCAGTAGTACCTTGACAGGCTCCTCTGGAAACACC. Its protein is CASSTLTGSSGNT. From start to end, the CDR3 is CASSTLTGSSGNTIYF.

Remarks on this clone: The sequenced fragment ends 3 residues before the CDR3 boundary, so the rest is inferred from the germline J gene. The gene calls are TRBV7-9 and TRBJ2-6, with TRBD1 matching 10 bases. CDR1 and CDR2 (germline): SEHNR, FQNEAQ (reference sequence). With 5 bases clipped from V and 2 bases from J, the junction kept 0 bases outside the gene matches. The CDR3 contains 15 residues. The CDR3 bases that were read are TGTGCCAGCAGCGGGACAGGGGCTGGGGCCAACGTC. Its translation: CASSGTGAGANV. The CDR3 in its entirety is CASSGTGAGANVLTF.

The sequenced CDR3 bases are TGCAGTGCTAGAGATACAGTTACCGGGGAG. Translating gives CSARDTVTGE. The full CDR3 protein reads CSARDTVTGELFF. This chain connects TRBV20-1 to TRBJ2-2, with D hard to call. The CDR3 end lies 3 residues beyond the end of the read and is filled in from the germline J gene. Germline CDR1 is DFQATT and CDR2 is SNEGSKA (reference sequence). The length of the CDR3 is 13 residues. Trimming removed 0 bases from V and 5 bases from J, with 7 bases in between.

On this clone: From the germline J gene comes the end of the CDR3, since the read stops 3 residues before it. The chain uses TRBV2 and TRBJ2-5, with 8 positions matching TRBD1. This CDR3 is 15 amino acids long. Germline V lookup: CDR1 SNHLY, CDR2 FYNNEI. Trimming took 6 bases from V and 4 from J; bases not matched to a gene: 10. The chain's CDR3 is CASSDDRGPRETQYF. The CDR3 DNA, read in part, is TGTGCCAGCAGCGATGACAGGGGTCCTCGAGAGACC. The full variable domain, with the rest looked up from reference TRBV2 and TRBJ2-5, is EPEVTQTPSHQVTQMGQEVILRCVPISNHLYFYWYRQILGQKVEFLVSFYNNEISEKSEIFDDQFSVERPDGSNFTLKIRSTKLEDSAMYFCASSDDRGPRETQYFGPGTRLLVL.

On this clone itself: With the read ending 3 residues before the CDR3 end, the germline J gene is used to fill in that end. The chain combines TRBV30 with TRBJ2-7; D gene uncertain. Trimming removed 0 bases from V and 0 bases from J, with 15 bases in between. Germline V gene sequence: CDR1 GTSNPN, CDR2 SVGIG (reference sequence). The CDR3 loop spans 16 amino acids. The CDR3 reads CAWSVLDQASSYEQYF. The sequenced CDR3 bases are TGTGCCTGGAGTGTACTCGATCAGGCCAGCTCCTACGAG.